Reported below is one T cell receptor (beta chain). V was clipped by 5 bases and J by 4 bases, with 15 bases between them. This CDR3 contains 15 residues. The germline gives CDR1 SGHDT, CDR2 YYEEEE. The data are from a study of control samples from healthy donors and cancer patients. Some clones are missing from TCRdb's copy, which holds only in-frame ones; the method was immunoSEQ multiplex PCR. The sample lists 20,000 to 30,000 clones, approximately 91% seen once, with 13% in the top ten. The genes are TRBV5-6 and TRBJ2-2, with a weak D call TRBD1 (6 bases). The origin of this receptor is a man between 50 and 59 years old with lung cancer. Sequenced input: PBMCs. DNA for the CDR3: TGTGCCAGCAGTTTACTTCAGACAGGCACCGGGGAGCTGTTTTTT. Residues: CASSLLQTGTGELFF.